A selection of T cell receptor beta chains follows, all from one sample in a study of T cell changes during pregnancy in multiple sclerosis. The assay was immunoSEQ multiplex PCR, and TCRdb's table has in-frame clones only and misses some. The sample has some 64,000 clones, 90% seen once. This specimen was peripheral blood, taken in the second trimester of pregnancy. The origin of the receptors is a female donor in good health, enrolled as a control in a pregnancy study. Both conserved end residues are part of each CDR3. A D gene is named only where the DNA matches it firmly. Not all rows give a size; the values are once, few, many and, for expanded clones, a class.

CASSLATSGGETQYF | TGCGCCAGCAGCTTGGCTACTAGCGGGGGAGAGACCCAGTACTTC | TRBJ2-5 | TRBV5-1 | - | TRBD2
CARRHRQYRNIQYF | TGCGCCAGGCGTCATAGACAGTATCGAAACATTCAGTACTTC | TRBJ2-4 | TRBV5-1 | - | -
CASSSQGVPEEKLFF | TGTGCCAGCAGCTCCCAGGGGGTACCAGAGGAAAAACTGTTTTTT | TRBJ1-4 | TRBV5-5 | - | TRBD1
CASSFGLAAYEQYF | TGTGCCAGCAGTTTCGGACTAGCGGCCTACGAGCAGTACTTC | TRBJ2-7 | TRBV6-5 | - | TRBD2
CAIRGTSGSLSEQYF | TGTGCCATCAGGGGGACTAGCGGGAGTCTATCCGAGCAGTACTTC | TRBJ2-7 | TRBV10-3 | - | TRBD2
CASSLETGRSGNTIYF | TGTGCCAGCAGCTTGGAAACAGGGCGCTCTGGAAACACCATATATTTT | TRBJ1-3 | TRBV5-4 | once | -
CASSAVTGGTGELFF | TGTGCCAGCAGCGCAGTCACAGGTGGTACCGGGGAGCTGTTTTTT | TRBJ2-2 | TRBV7-9 | - | -
CASSVLAGDNNEQFF | TGTGCCAGCAGTGTCCTGGCGGGGGATAACAATGAGCAGTTCTTC | TRBJ2-1 | TRBV6-4 | - | TRBD2
CASSLDGGSTEAFF | TGTGCCAGCAGCTTAGACGGGGGGAGTACTGAAGCTTTCTTT | TRBJ1-1 | TRBV7-9 | once | -
CAWSTGQATDTQYF | TGTGCCTGGAGTACGGGACAGGCCACAGATACGCAGTATTTT | TRBJ2-3 | TRBV30 | - | TRBD1
CASSLVAGGTNYGYTF | TGTGCCAGCAGCTTAGTGGCAGGGGGGACTAACTATGGCTACACCTTC | TRBJ1-2 | TRBV7-8 | - | TRBD1
CASSSTSGVYEQYF | TGTGCCAGCAGTTCGACTAGCGGGGTGTACGAGCAGTACTTC | TRBJ2-7 | TRBV6-5 | - | TRBD2
CASPIGATYEQYF | TGCGCCAGCCCCATAGGAGCCACCTACGAGCAGTACTTC | TRBJ2-7 | TRBV23-1 | - | -